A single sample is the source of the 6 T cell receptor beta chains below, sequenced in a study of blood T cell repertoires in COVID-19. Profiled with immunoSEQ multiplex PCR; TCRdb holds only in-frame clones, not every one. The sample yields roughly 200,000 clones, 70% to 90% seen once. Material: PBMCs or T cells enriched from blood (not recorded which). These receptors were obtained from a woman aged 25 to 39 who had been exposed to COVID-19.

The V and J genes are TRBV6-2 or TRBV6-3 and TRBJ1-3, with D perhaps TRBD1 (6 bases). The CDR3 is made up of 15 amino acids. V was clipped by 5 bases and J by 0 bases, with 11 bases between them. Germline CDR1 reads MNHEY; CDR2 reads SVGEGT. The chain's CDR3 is CASSGGGNSGNTIYF. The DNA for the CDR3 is TGTGCCAGCAGTGGCGGGGGCAACTCTGGAAACACCATATATTTT.

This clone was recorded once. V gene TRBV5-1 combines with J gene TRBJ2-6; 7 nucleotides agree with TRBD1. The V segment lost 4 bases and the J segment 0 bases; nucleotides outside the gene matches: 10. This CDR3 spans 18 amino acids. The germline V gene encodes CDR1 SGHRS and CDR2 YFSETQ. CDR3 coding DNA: TGCGCCAGCAGCGGAATGGGGACAGCTATCTCTGGGGCCAACGTCCTGACTTTC. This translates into CASSGMGTAISGANVLTF.

The CDR3, as DNA: TGTGCCAGCAGCCAAGCCGGGCTAGCGGGGGGTTCCTACGAGCAGTACTTC. Protein product: CASSQAGLAGGSYEQYF. This rearrangement joins TRBV3-1 (or the pseudogene TRBV3-2) to TRBJ2-7; 11 bases map to TRBD2. Germline CDR1 and CDR2: LGHDT and YNNKEL (reference sequence). Trimming cost V 1 base and J 1 base; bases outside gene matches: 6. The CDR3 totals 17 residues.

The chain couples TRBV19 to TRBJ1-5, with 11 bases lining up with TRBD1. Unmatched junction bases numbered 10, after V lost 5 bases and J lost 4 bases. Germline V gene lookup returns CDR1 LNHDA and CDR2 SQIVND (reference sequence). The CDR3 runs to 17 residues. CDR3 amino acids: CASSSGQGATRNQPQHF. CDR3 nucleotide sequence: TGTGCCAGTAGTTCCGGACAGGGGGCCACTCGGAATCAGCCCCAGCATTTT.

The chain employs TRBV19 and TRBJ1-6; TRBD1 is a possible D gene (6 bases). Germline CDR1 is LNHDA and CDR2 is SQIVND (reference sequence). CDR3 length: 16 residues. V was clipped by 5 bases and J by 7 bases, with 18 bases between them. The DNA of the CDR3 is TGTGCCAGTAGTGCAACCGGGGACATCCTAAATTCACCCCTCCACTTT. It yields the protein CASSATGDILNSPLHF.

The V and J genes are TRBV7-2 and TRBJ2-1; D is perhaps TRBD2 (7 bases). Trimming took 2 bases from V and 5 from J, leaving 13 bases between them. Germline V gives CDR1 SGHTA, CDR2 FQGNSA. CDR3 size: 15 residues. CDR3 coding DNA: TGTGCCAGCAGCTTACAGACGGGGGGCCACAATGAGCAGTTCTTC. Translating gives CASSLQTGGHNEQFF.